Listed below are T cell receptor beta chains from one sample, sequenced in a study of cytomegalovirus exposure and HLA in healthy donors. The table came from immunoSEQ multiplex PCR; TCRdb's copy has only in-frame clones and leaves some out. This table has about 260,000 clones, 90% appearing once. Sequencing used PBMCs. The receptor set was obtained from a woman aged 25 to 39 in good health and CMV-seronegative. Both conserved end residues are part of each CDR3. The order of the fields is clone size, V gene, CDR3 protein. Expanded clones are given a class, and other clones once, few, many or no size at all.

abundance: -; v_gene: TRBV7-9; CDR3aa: CASNKAGFNNEQFF
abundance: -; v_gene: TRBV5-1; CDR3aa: CASSSSREYTGELFF
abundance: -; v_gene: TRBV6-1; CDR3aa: CASSESGSPGLFTEAFF
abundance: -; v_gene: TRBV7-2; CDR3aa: CASRLRTGGHLNYNEQFF
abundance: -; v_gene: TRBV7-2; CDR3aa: CASSLDMAGANVLTF
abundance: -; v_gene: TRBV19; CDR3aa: CASSWRDYNEQFF
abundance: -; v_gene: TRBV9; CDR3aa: CASSETGNPTYEQYF
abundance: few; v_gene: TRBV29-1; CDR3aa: CSARTSGRYEQYF
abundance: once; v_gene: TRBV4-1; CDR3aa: CASSQAQGVPYEQYF
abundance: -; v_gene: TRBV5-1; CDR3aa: CASSLDGTNTDTQYF
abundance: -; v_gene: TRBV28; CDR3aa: CASSPMPGGSYEQYF
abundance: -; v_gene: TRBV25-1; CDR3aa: CASSNAQGGYEQYF
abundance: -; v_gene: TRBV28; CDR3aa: CASLPTSGPYEQYF
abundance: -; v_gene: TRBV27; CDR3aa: CASSWSSGTDTQYF
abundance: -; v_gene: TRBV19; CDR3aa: CASIGREGSYNEQFF
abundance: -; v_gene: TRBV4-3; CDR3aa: CASSQDLAPDTQYF
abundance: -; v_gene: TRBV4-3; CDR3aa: CASSRKTSGDPYEQYF
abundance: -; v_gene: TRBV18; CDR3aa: CASSPRQGGYGYTF
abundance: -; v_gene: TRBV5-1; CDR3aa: CASSLRTANTEAFF
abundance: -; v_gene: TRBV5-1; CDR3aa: CASSFGTGGSYEQYF
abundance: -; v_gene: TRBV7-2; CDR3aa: CASSLDGIASVDTQYF
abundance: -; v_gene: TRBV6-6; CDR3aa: CASSRMSDDEQFF
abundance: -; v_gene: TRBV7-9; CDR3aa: CASSPPTPYSYEQYF